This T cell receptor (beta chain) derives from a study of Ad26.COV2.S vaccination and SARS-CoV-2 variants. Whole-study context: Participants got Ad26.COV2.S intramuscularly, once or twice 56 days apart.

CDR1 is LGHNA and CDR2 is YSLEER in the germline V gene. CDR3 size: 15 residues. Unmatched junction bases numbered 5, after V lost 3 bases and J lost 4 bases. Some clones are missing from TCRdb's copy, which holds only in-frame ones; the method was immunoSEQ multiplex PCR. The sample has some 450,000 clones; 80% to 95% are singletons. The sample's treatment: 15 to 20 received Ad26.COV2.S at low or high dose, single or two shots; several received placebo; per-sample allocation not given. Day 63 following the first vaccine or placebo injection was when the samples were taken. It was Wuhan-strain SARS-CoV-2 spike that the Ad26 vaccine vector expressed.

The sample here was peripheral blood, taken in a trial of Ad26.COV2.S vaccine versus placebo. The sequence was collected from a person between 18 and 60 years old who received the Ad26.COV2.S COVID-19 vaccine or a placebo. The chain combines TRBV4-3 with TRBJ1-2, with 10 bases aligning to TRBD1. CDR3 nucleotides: TGCGCCAGCAGCCACCGGACAGGGGGAAGCTATGGCTACACCTTC. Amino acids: CASSHRTGGSYGYTF.